This TCR beta chain stems from a study of cytomegalovirus exposure and HLA in healthy donors. Study information: An early release of data contained 75 million to 90 million unique TCRs, which came from HLA-typed donors. Points from the study as a whole: TCR beta V segments were, for the most part, productive about 90% or about 30% of the time in an earlier analysis.

The CDR3 runs 15 residues. Trimming left V 1 base short and J 8 bases short, with 15 bases between. Germline V CDR1 and CDR2: SGHDT, YYEEEE. PCR amplification relied on 60 Vbeta primers (plus 13 Jbeta primers). Assay used: immunoSEQ multiplex PCR; TCRdb lists only in-frame clones, some missing. Among 140,000 or so clones listed, approximately 9% were seen once. With respect to this clone: As yet, its antigen is unknown.

Each donor was healthy, and each was a bone marrow donor. These donors counted as nominally healthy when sampled, but unrecorded immune exposures were likely. This sequence originates from a male donor in good health and CMV-seronegative. V usage is TRBV5-6 and J usage is TRBJ1-4, with D hard to call. Sample: PBMCs. In DNA, the CDR3 is TGTGCCAGCAGCTTGATCGGCAGGCCGGGGGAAAAACTGTTTTTT. Amino acid sequence: CASSLIGRPGEKLFF. The full variable domain, its missing parts supplied by reference TRBV5-6 and TRBJ1-4, is DAGVTQSPTHLIKTRGQQVTLRCSPKSGHDTVSWYQQALGQGPQFIFQYYEEEERQRGNFPDRFSGHQFPNYSSELNVNALLLGDSALYLCASSLIGRPGEKLFFGSGTQLSVL.